A selection of T cell receptor beta chains follows, all from one sample in a study of beta chain features in type 1 diabetes. This table comes from immunoSEQ multiplex PCR, and its TCRdb copy is limited to in-frame clones, with some not included. Among approximately 260,000 clones, 24% were seen once, and the ten largest hold 0.012%. Sequencing was performed on naive CD4+ T cells from blood. The source of these receptors is a woman aged 25 to 39 with type 1 diabetes. CDR3s include the opening cysteine and the closing phenylalanine or tryptophan. Size is stated for part of the rows, as once, few or many counts, or as a class when the clone is expanded.

V gene: TRBV10-3
clone size: few
CDR3 protein: CAISAGETGANVLTF

V gene: TRBV25-1
clone size: NA
CDR3 protein: CASSNSGRGTDTQYF

V gene: TRBV15
clone size: NA
CDR3 protein: CATSTRRTEPLGGEKLFF

V gene: TRBV9
clone size: NA
CDR3 protein: CASSVVDSGTDTQYF

V gene: TRBV29-1
clone size: NA
CDR3 protein: CSVDKGGTEAFF

V gene: TRBV28
clone size: few
CDR3 protein: CASSFFSRASGYYEQYF

V gene: TRBV19
clone size: few
CDR3 protein: CASSMRDQPQHF

V gene: TRBV11-2
clone size: NA
CDR3 protein: CASSNRQGGRETQYF

V gene: TRBV30
clone size: NA
CDR3 protein: CAWRSKKGLAGDEQYF

V gene: TRBV25-1
clone size: once
CDR3 protein: CASSDLTGSQETQYF

V gene: TRBV15
clone size: NA
CDR3 protein: CATSRGREGDNEQFF

V gene: TRBV29-1
clone size: NA
CDR3 protein: CSVGSDSGNTIYF